The 26 T cell receptor beta chains given below trace back to one sample, sequenced in a study of T cells in tuberculosis. Sequencing used immunoSEQ multiplex PCR; TCRdb keeps in-frame clones, though not all of them. The sample carries 7,400 or so clones, approximately 95% recorded once. The sample was PBMCs. These receptors all stem from an adult with tuberculosis.

This rearrangement joins TRBV2 to TRBJ2-3; 9 bases are a match to TRBD1. This CDR3 is 14 amino acids long. Germline V gene data show CDR1 as SNHLY and CDR2 as FYNNEI. V lost 8 bases to trimming and J lost 5 bases; unmatched junction nucleotides: 8. This CDR3 reads CASFPGQGKDTQYF. The CDR3 region has the DNA TGTGCCAGCTTCCCGGGACAGGGCAAAGATACGCAGTATTTT.

This sequence joins TRBV6-5 and TRBJ1-1; D is uncertain. In germline, CDR1 is MNHEY, CDR2 SVGAGI. Trimming stripped 7 bases from V and 7 bases from J, with 13 bases between. The CDR3 spans 12 residues. In DNA, the CDR3 is TGTGCCAGCACCTCAGTCAAGTTTGAAGCTTTCTTT. Protein sequence: CASTSVKFEAFF.

V gene TRBV4-1 combines with J gene TRBJ2-2; 8 bases are a match to TRBD2. CDR1 and CDR2 from the germline V gene are MGHRA and YSYEKL. This CDR3 contains 20 residues. With V trimmed by 0 bases and J by 1 base, 13 bases remained unmatched. Written as DNA, the CDR3 is TGCGCCAGCAGCCAAGAGGGATTCCCCTCCGGGAGGGTGAACACCGGGGAGCTGTTTTTT. Translating gives CASSQEGFPSGRVNTGELFF.

The rearrangement uses TRBV30 and TRBJ1-4; 7 bases map to TRBD1. The length of the CDR3 is 14 residues. Germline V gene data show CDR1 as GTSNPN and CDR2 as SVGIG (reference sequence). V lost 1 base and J lost 8; bases outside the gene matches: 7. The CDR3: CAWSGTTGSEKLFF. DNA of the CDR3: TGTGCCTGGAGTGGGACGACAGGGTCGGAAAAACTGTTTTTT.

This chain uses TRBV12-5 with TRBJ2-3; TRBD1 is a possible D gene (6 bases). This CDR3 comprises 16 residues. The V end was cut by 4 bases, the J end by 1 base, with 15 bases between. Looked up from germline, CDR1 is LGHNT and CDR2 is FRNRAP. The CDR3 DNA is TGTGCTAGTGGTTCAACAGGGTTCTGGGGCACAGATACGCAGTATTTT. The encoded protein is CASGSTGFWGTDTQYF. Drawing the rest from reference TRBV12-5 and TRBJ2-3, the complete variable domain is DARVTQTPRHKVTEMGQEVTMRCQPILGHNTVFWYRQTMMQGLELLAYFRNRAPLDDSGMPKDRFSAEMPDATLATLKIQPSEPRDSAVYFCASGSTGFWGTDTQYFGPGTRLTVL.

The V and J genes are TRBV12-5 and TRBJ2-3, with 9 bases that match TRBD1. V dropped 0 bases and J dropped 4; count of bases not matched to a gene: 5. Germline V CDR1 and CDR2: LGHNT, FRNRAP. This CDR3 comprises 16 residues. The CDR3 DNA is TGTGCTAGTGGTTTGGTAGTGGGACAGGGCGCAGATACGCAGTATTTT. It translates to CASGLVVGQGADTQYF.

The V call is TRBV30, the J call TRBJ1-2; D is perhaps TRBD1 (5 bases). The CDR3 spans 13 residues. Germline V gives CDR1 GTSNPN, CDR2 SVGIG (reference sequence). Trimming shortened V by 7 bases and J by 8 bases, and 20 bases separated the two germline ends. CDR3 amino acids: CASGGRLSQGYTF. The DNA for the CDR3 is TGTGCCTCGGGGGGACGGTTAAGTCAGGGCTACACCTTC.

The J gene is TRBJ2-1, the V gene TRBV9; D is unclear. Per the germline V gene, CDR1 is SGDLS and CDR2 is YYNGEE. V was trimmed by 1 base and J by 1 base, leaving 3 bases between them. The CDR3 runs 13 residues. This chain's CDR3 is CASSVQSYNEQFF. Written as DNA, the CDR3 is TGTGCCAGCAGCGTACAGTCCTACAATGAGCAGTTCTTC.

This rearrangement joins TRBV2 to TRBJ2-7; 7 bases are shared with TRBD1. The CDR3 has 13 residues. The germline V gene encodes CDR1 SNHLY and CDR2 FYNNEI. J gave up 5 bases and V 11 bases, and 12 bases lay outside the gene matches. The CDR3: CAGEANRGHEQYF. CDR3 DNA: TGTGCCGGCGAAGCGAACAGGGGCCACGAGCAGTACTTC.

The CDR3 here is CASSYSRSTDTQYF. CDR3 nucleotide sequence: TGTGCCAGCAGTTACTCCCGGAGCACAGATACGCAGTATTTT. The chain couples TRBV6-5 to TRBJ2-3; the D is unclear. In germline, CDR1 is MNHEY, CDR2 SVGAGI. The V end was cut by 0 bases, the J end by 0 bases, with 4 bases between. The CDR3 runs to 14 residues.

J is TRBJ2-3 and V is TRBV5-1; D unresolved. V was shortened by 1 base and J by 5 bases, with 8 bases between the two germline ends. The CDR3 is 13 residues long. CDR1 and CDR2 from the germline V gene are SGHRS and YFSETQ. The CDR3 region has the DNA TGCGCCAGCAGCTTGCCGCTAGGAGATACGCAGTATTTT. Protein sequence: CASSLPLGDTQYF.

The chain links TRBV19 to TRBJ2-1, with 8 bases aligning to TRBD2. Germline V gene data show CDR1 as LNHDA and CDR2 as SQIVND (reference sequence). The CDR3 is made up of 15 amino acids. V dropped 6 bases and J dropped 4; count of bases not matched to a gene: 8. The CDR3 DNA reads TGTGCCAGTAGGGGTCTAGCGGGTGTTTACAATGAGCAGTTCTTC. Its protein product is CASRGLAGVYNEQFF.

This clone was observed once. The chain is built from TRBV11-3 and TRBJ2-7, with TRBD2 matching 7 bases. The CDR3 length is 14 residues. V gave up 9 bases and J gave up 6 bases; unmatched junction bases: 14. Germline lookup yields CDR1 SGHNT and CDR2 YENEEA. The CDR3 loop reads CARGGNTLVSEQYF. The CDR3 nucleotides are TGTGCCAGGGGGGGGAATACCTTGGTTAGCGAGCAGTACTTC.

The CDR3 loop reads CASSGGVNTEAFF. The CDR3 coding sequence is TGTGCCAGCAGTGGAGGGGTGAACACTGAAGCTTTCTTT. The chain combines TRBV27 with TRBJ1-1; D may be TRBD1 (5 bases). In germline, CDR1 is MNHEY, CDR2 SMNVEV (reference sequence). Trimming stripped 5 bases from V and 0 bases from J, with 7 bases between. The length of the CDR3 is 13 residues.

The chain has TRBV5-6 and TRBJ1-1; the match to TRBD1 covers 7 bases. The germline V gene encodes CDR1 SGHDT and CDR2 YYEEEE. The CDR3 sequence is 15 residues long. V gave up 3 bases and J gave up 0 bases; unmatched junction bases: 5. The CDR3 reads CASSSQGVMNTEAFF. CDR3 sequence (DNA): TGTGCCAGCAGCTCCCAGGGGGTTATGAACACTGAAGCTTTCTTT.

The chain joins TRBV9 to TRBJ2-2, with D tentatively TRBD1 (7 bases). V dropped 7 bases and J dropped 3 bases, with 10 bases sitting between them. CDR3 length equals 13 residues. Germline CDR1 SGDLS, CDR2 YYNGEE. The CDR3 is CASRGTDTGELFF. Written as DNA, the CDR3 is TGTGCCAGCCGGGGGACAGACACCGGGGAGCTGTTTTTT.

The rearrangement uses TRBV13 and TRBJ2-7; no definite D call. Germline values: CDR1 PRHDT, CDR2 FYEKMQ (reference sequence). V was pared by 5 bases and J by 2 bases, with 10 bases between. This CDR3 has 13 amino acids. The CDR3 nucleotides read TGTGCCAGCAGCCCGCGAGGCCCCTACGAGCAGTACTTC. The encoded protein is CASSPRGPYEQYF.

The rearrangement uses TRBV5-1 and TRBJ2-7, with 7 bases lining up with TRBD1. Germline V CDR1 and CDR2: SGHRS, YFSETQ. J was trimmed by 0 bases and V by 3 bases; bases with no gene match: 6. The CDR3 loop spans 15 amino acids. CDR3 sequence reads: CASSSGQSSSYEQYF. CDR3 coding DNA: TGCGCCAGCAGCTCGGGACAGAGTAGCTCCTACGAGCAGTACTTC.

This chain joins TRBV11-3 and TRBJ2-7; 9 positions match TRBD2. The CDR3 has 15 residues. CDR1 and CDR2 from the germline V gene are SGHNT and YENEEA. Trimming removed 5 bases from V and 5 bases from J; junction bases left unmatched: 10. The CDR3 region is CASSPHGAGGHEQYF. The CDR3 nucleotides read TGTGCCAGCAGCCCACACGGAGCGGGAGGCCACGAGCAGTACTTC.

The chain combines TRBV4-1 with TRBJ1-2; 8 bases align to TRBD1. The CDR3 is made up of 17 amino acids. The V and J ends lost 0 bases and 0 bases, in that order; junction bases with no gene match: 6. Germline CDR1 and CDR2: MGHRA and YSYEKL. The CDR3 here is CASSQEAGGEANYGYTF. Written as DNA, the CDR3 is TGCGCCAGCAGCCAAGAGGCAGGGGGCGAAGCTAACTATGGCTACACCTTC.

The V call is TRBV21-1, the J call TRBJ1-4; the D call in the table, TRBD1, was not verified against the DNA. TRBV21-1 is annotated as a pseudogene. This CDR3 contains 19 residues. The CDR3 loop is CASSKETGADLATNEKLFF. Here the CDR3 DNA reads TGTGCCAGCAGCAAAGAGACAGGGGCTGATCTCGCAACTAATGAAAAACTGTTTTTT.

This clone was observed once. The chain combines TRBV7-2 with TRBJ1-2; tentative D call: TRBD1 (6 bases). In germline, CDR1 is SGHTA, CDR2 FQGNSA. The CDR3 is made up of 15 amino acids. V lost 5 bases and J 7 bases, leaving 20 bases between the germline ends. The CDR3 loop reads CASSPWTARGGGYTF. The CDR3 DNA reads TGTGCCAGCAGCCCATGGACAGCCCGAGGAGGTGGCTACACCTTC.

The V call is TRBV2, the J call TRBJ2-3; possibly TRBD2 for D (6 bases). CDR1 is SNHLY and CDR2 is FYNNEI in the germline V gene. The CDR3 is 12 amino acids. V gave up 11 bases and J gave up 4 bases, with 13 bases separating them. Here the CDR3 DNA reads TGTGCCTCACGAGGGGAGGCAGATACGCAGTATTTT. The encoded protein is CASRGEADTQYF.

The rearrangement joins TRBV6-5 to TRBJ2-3; D is possibly TRBD1 (5 bases). This CDR3 region has 14 residues. Trimming cost V 6 bases and J 2 bases, with 12 bases left between them. Germline V gives CDR1 MNHEY, CDR2 SVGAGI. The CDR3 DNA sequence: TGTGCCAGCAGAGGCGGCAGGGACACAGATACGCAGTATTTT. As protein: CASRGGRDTDTQYF.

This clone was counted a single time. The chain is built from TRBV5-4 and TRBJ2-2; 13 nucleotides match TRBD2. With V trimmed by 9 bases and J by 7 bases, 21 bases remained unmatched. CDR1 and CDR2 from the germline V gene are SGHNT and YYREEE (reference sequence). The CDR3 is 19 residues long. The CDR3 DNA reads as TGTGCCACCGGCCCAAACCTCCCGGGACTAGCGGGGAGAGGCGGGGAGCTGTTTTTT. Its protein product is CATGPNLPGLAGRGGELFF.

This clone was detected only once. This chain connects TRBV19 to TRBJ1-2; D uncertain. The V and J ends lost 3 bases and 6 bases respectively, with 11 bases between them. This CDR3 is built from 13 residues. Germline CDR1 is LNHDA and CDR2 is SQIVND (reference sequence). The CDR3 reads CASSMTGVDGYTF. The CDR3 DNA reads as TGTGCCAGTAGTATGACCGGGGTGGATGGCTACACCTTC.